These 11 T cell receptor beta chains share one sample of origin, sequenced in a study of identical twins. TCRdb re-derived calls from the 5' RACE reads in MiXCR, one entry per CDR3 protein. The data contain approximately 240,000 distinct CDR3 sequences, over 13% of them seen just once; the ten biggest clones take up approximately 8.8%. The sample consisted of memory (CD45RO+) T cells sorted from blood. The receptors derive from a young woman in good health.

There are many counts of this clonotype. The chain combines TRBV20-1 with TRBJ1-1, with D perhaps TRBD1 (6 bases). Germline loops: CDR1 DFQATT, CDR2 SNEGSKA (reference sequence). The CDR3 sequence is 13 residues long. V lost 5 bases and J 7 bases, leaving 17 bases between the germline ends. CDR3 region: CSAHHGAGDEAFF. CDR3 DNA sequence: TGCAGTGCTCACCATGGGGCAGGGGATGAAGCTTTCTTT.

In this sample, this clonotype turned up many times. CDR3 in amino acids: CSARKEGTETQYF. For the CDR3, the DNA is TGCAGTGCTAGAAAGGAAGGTACAGAGACCCAGTACTTC. This rearrangement joins TRBV20-1 to TRBJ2-5; D not resolved. CDR1 and CDR2 (germline): DFQATT, SNEGSKA (reference sequence). The ends were cut back, 2 bases at V and 4 bases at J, with 11 bases in the middle. The CDR3 has 13 residues.

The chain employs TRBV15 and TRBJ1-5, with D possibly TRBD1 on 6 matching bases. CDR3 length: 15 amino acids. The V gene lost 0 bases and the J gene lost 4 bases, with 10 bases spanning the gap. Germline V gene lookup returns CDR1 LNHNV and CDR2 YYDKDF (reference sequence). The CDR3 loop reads CATSRDVQGNQPQHF. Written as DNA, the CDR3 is TGTGCCACCAGCAGAGACGTCCAGGGGAATCAGCCCCAGCATTTT.

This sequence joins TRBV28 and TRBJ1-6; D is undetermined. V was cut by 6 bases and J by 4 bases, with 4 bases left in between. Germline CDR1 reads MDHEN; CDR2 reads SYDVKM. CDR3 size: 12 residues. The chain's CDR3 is CASSVYNSPLHF. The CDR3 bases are TGTGCCAGCAGCGTGTATAATTCACCCCTCCACTTT. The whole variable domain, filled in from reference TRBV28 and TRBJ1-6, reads DVKVTQSSRYLVKRTGEKVFLECVQDMDHENMFWYRQDPGLGLRLIYFSYDVKMKEKGDIPEGYSVSREKKERFSLILESASTNQTSMYLCASSVYNSPLHFGNGTRLTVT.

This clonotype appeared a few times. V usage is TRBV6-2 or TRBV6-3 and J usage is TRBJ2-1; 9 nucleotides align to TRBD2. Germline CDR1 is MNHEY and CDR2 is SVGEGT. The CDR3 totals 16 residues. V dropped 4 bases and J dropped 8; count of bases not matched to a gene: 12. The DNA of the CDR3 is TGTGCCAGCAGTTCCAATTTAGCGGGAGCGGGCTATGAGCAGTTCTTC. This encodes CASSSNLAGAGYEQFF.

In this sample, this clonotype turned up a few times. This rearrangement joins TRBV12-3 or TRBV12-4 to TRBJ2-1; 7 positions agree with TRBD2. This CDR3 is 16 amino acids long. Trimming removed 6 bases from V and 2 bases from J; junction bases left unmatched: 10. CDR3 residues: CASRRAGSWAYNEQFF. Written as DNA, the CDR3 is TGTGCCAGCAGAAGAGCGGGAAGTTGGGCCTACAATGAGCAGTTCTTC.

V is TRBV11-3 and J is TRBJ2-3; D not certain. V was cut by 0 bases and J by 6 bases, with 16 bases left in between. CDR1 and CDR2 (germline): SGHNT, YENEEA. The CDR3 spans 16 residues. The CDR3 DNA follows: TGTGCCAGCAGCTTAGATACTTTTCACGGCGCCGATACGCAGTATTTT. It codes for CASSLDTFHGADTQYF.

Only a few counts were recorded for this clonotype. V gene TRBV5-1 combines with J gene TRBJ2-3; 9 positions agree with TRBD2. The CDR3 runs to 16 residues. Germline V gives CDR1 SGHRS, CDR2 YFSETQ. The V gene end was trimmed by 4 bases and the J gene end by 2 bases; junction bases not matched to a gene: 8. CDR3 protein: CASSPRGGGATDTQYF. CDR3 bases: TGCGCCAGCAGCCCCCGGGGCGGGGGGGCCACAGATACGCAGTATTTT.

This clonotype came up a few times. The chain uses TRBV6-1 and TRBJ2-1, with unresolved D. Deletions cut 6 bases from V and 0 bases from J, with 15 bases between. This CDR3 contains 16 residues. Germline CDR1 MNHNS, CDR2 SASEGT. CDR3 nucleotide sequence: TGTGCCAGCAGCCCGGTTGACGGAAGCTCCTACAATGAGCAGTTCTTC. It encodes CASSPVDGSSYNEQFF.

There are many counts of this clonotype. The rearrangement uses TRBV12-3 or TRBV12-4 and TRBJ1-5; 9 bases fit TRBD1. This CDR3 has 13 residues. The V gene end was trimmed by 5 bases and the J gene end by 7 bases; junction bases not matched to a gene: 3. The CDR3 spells CASSPGQGQPQHF. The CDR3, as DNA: TGTGCCAGCAGTCCAGGACAGGGGCAGCCCCAGCATTTT.

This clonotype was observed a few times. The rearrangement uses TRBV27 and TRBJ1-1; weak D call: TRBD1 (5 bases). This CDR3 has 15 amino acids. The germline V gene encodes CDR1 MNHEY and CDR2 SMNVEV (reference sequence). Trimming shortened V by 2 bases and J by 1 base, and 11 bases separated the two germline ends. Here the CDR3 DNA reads TGTGCCAGCAGTTTAGGGGTGGGGCCGAACACTGAAGCTTTCTTT. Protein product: CASSLGVGPNTEAFF.